Listed below are T cell receptor beta chains from one sample, sequenced in a study of molecular identifiers for immune sequencing clone quantification. TCRdb itself ran the PCR reads through MiXCR, one entry per CDR3 protein. The sample shows about 97,000 distinct CDR3 sequences, roughly 24% of them seen only once. Sequenced: naive CD8+ T cells from blood, with Jurkat cell RNA spiked in. The receptors were sampled from a human donor in good health. Some libraries in this study had Jurkat cell RNA spiked in. Both conserved end residues are part of each CDR3. The D gene is left open where the match is weak. The listing skips clone size in some rows; elsewhere it reads once, few, many or a size class.

D	size	length	J	V	DNA	CDR3
TRBD2	many	18	TRBJ2-7	TRBV7-9	TGTGCCAGCAGCTTAGGACTAGCGGGGGGCCCGGTCCACTACGAGCAGTACTTC	CASSLGLAGGPVHYEQYF
NA	many	15	TRBJ2-5	TRBV28	TGTGCCAGCAGTCCCGACACCGAGTACCAAGAGACCCAGTACTTC	CASSPDTEYQETQYF
NA	NA	14	TRBJ2-5	TRBV6-5	TGTGCCAGCAGTTACTCCTCGGACCAAGCGCCCCAGTACTTC	CASSYSSDQAPQYF
TRBD2	many	14	TRBJ2-3	TRBV7-6	TGTGCCAGCAGCGCGGCGGGGGGCACAGATACGCAGTATTTT	CASSAAGGTDTQYF
TRBD2	many	13	TRBJ2-2	TRBV12-5	TGTGCTAGTGGCGGACTAGGCGACGGGCGGCTGTTTTTT	CASGGLGDGRLFF
TRBD1	many	15	TRBJ2-3	TRBV19	TGTGCCAGTAGCCCCGGACAGGGGGCAACAGATACGCAGTATTTT	CASSPGQGATDTQYF
NA	many	14	TRBJ1-1	TRBV6-5	TGTGCCAGCAGACCCTGGGGGGGTACCACTGAAGCTTTCTTT	CASRPWGGTTEAFF
NA	many	16	TRBJ1-3	TRBV4-3	TGCGCCAGCAGCCAAGATTTGGGGGGGCCGGAAAACACCATATATTTT	CASSQDLGGPENTIYF
NA	many	13	TRBJ2-5	TRBV7-9	TGTGCCAGCAGCCCCACGGTCCAAGAGACCCAGTACTTC	CASSPTVQETQYF
NA	many	14	TRBJ1-1	TRBV18	TGTGCCAGCTCACCACCAGGGGTGAGCACTGAAGCTTTCTTT	CASSPPGVSTEAFF
NA	few	14	TRBJ2-7	TRBV4-1	TGCGCCAGCAGCCAAGGGACCGGGGCCTACGCGCAGTACTTC	CASSQGTGAYAQYF
NA	NA	13	TRBJ1-1	TRBV29-1	TGCAGCGGGTTGGGGGGAGGAGGCACAAAAGCTTTCTTT	CSGLGGGGTKAFF
NA	NA	14	TRBJ1-5	TRBV24-1	TGTGCCACCAGTAACAGGGATAGCAATCAGCCCCAGCATTTT	CATSNRDSNQPQHF
NA	NA	13	TRBJ2-2	TRBV19	TGTGCCAGTAGTTCTAGGAACACCGGGGAGCTGTTTTTT	CASSSRNTGELFF
NA	NA	12	TRBJ2-1	TRBV12-3/TRBV12-4	TGTGCCAGCACGGGGGTGAGTGGTGAGCAGTTCTTC	CASTGVSGEQFF
TRBD2	NA	15	TRBJ2-1	TRBV7-9	TGTGCCAGCAGCTTAATTAGCGGGGGCAACAATGAGCAGTTCTTC	CASSLISGGNNEQFF
NA	many	15	TRBJ2-3	TRBV27	TGTGCCAGCAGTTTATCGTCACCTACCAAGCATACGCAGTATTTT	CASSLSSPTKHTQYF
TRBD2	many	12	TRBJ2-3	TRBV19	TGTGCCAGTAGTATTAGCGGGGGTTCGCAGTATTTT	CASSISGGSQYF
TRBD1	NA	17	TRBJ2-1	TRBV4-3	TGCGCCAGCAGCCAAGCCCTGGGACAGGGACTCCTTGATGAGCAGTTCTTC	CASSQALGQGLLDEQFF
TRBD1	many	14	TRBJ2-7	TRBV27	TGTGCCAGCAGTTTGGGCGGGACAGGATACGAGCAGTACTTC	CASSLGGTGYEQYF
TRBD1	many	16	TRBJ1-2	TRBV7-9	TGTGCCAGCAGCTTTCTGCCCGGGACAGGGGGCGCGGGCTACACCTTC	CASSFLPGTGGAGYTF
NA	many	18	TRBJ1-5	TRBV12-3/TRBV12-4	TGTGCCAGCAGTTTAAGGATGTTGGACACTTATAGCAATCAGCCCCAGCATTTT	CASSLRMLDTYSNQPQHF
NA	few	15	TRBJ2-2	TRBV4-2	TGTGCCAGCAGCCAAGATGGGACACACACCGGGGAGCTGTTTTTT	CASSQDGTHTGELFF
NA	many	13	TRBJ1-4	TRBV6-5	TGTGCCAGCAGTTACTCCTCAGGTGGAAAACTGTTTTTT	CASSYSSGGKLFF
NA	many	15	TRBJ1-5	TRBV5-6	TGTGCCAGCAGCCCCGGGACTGGTAGCAATCAGCCCCAGCATTTT	CASSPGTGSNQPQHF
TRBD1	many	15	TRBJ1-2	TRBV7-9	TGTGCCAGCAATAACGTGAGACAGGGGATTTTCGATTACACCTTC	CASNNVRQGIFDYTF